Following are 14 T cell receptor beta chains from one sample sequenced in a study of shared clonotypes between healthy human individuals. Assay used: immunoSEQ multiplex PCR; TCRdb lists only in-frame clones, some missing. The table includes roughly 760,000 clones, 74% detected once. Source material: memory CD4+ T cells sorted from blood. The subset denotes: CD45RA-negative fraction. The origin of the receptors is a woman aged 30 to 39 in good health.

The chain couples TRBV28 to TRBJ1-2, with 8 nucleotides matching TRBD1. The V segment lost 5 bases and the J segment 4 bases; nucleotides outside the gene matches: 9. This CDR3 contains 15 residues. The germline V gene has CDR1 MDHEN and CDR2 SYDVKM. Here the CDR3 reads CASSPADRVSYGYTF. The CDR3 DNA follows: TGTGCCAGCAGTCCGGCGGACAGGGTCTCCTATGGCTACACCTTC.

The chain couples TRBV25-1 to TRBJ2-7; either TRBD1 or TRBD2 may supply D (5 bases each). The CDR3 is 14 residues long. Germline V gene data show CDR1 as MGHDK and CDR2 as SYGVNS. V was shortened by 4 bases and J by 0 bases, with 10 bases between the two germline ends. CDR3 residues: CASSGGSGSYEQYF. CDR3 in DNA: TGTGCCAGCAGTGGGGGGTCAGGCTCCTACGAGCAGTACTTC.

The J gene is TRBJ2-7, the V gene TRBV7-2; D possibly corresponds to TRBD2 (6 bases). The germline V and J ends were trimmed by 2 bases and 12 bases, with 20 bases remaining between them. This CDR3 is 14 amino acids long. Per germline, CDR1 SGHTA and CDR2 FQGNSA. CDR3 amino acids: CASSLSRRQGGPYF. The CDR3, as DNA: TGTGCCAGCAGCTTAAGCCGCCGCCAGGGAGGTCCGTACTTC.

Written as DNA, the CDR3 is TGTGCCAGCATCCTAGCACCCGAAGAGACCCAGTACTTC. Protein sequence: CASILAPEETQYF. J is TRBJ2-5 and V is TRBV27, with D possibly being TRBD2 (5 bases). From germline, CDR1 is MNHEY and CDR2 SMNVEV (reference sequence). The V and J ends lost 7 bases and 3 bases respectively, with 12 bases between them. The CDR3 runs 13 residues.

This sequence joins TRBV29-1 and TRBJ1-1; D possibly corresponds to TRBD1 (5 bases). The CDR3 covers 14 residues. Trimming cost V 6 bases and J 0 bases, with 14 bases left between them. Germline CDR1 is SQVTM and CDR2 is ANQGSEA. The CDR3 DNA sequence: TGCAGCGTATCAAGACAGACCATGAACACTGAAGCTTTCTTT. Translating it yields CSVSRQTMNTEAFF.

V usage is TRBV11-3 and J usage is TRBJ2-3; TRBD1 is a possible D gene (5 bases). This CDR3 is built from 14 residues. The V and J ends lost 4 bases and 4 bases respectively, with 12 bases between them. Germline-derived CDR1 and CDR2 are SGHNT and YENEEA. CDR3 nucleotides: TGTGCCAGCAGCTGGCAGGGTCGGGCAGATACGCAGTATTTT. This translates into CASSWQGRADTQYF.

The chain links TRBV11-1 to TRBJ2-4; 7 positions match TRBD1. This CDR3 region has 13 residues. The V gene end was trimmed by 5 bases and the J gene end by 7 bases; junction bases not matched to a gene: 5. Germline assignment: CDR1 SGHAT and CDR2 FQDESV (reference sequence). Here the CDR3 DNA reads TGTGCCAGCAGCCCGACAGGGACGAACATTCAGTACTTC. Its translation is CASSPTGTNIQYF.

This clone was counted at least ten times. The chain uses TRBV2 and TRBJ2-1; TRBD1 aligns across 10 bases. V dropped 5 bases and J dropped 2; count of bases not matched to a gene: 3. The CDR3 is 15 amino acids. Germline assignment: CDR1 SNHLY and CDR2 FYNNEI. CDR3 sequence (DNA): TGTGCCAGCAGTAGGGACAGGGGAACCTACAATGAGCAGTTCTTC. Translating it yields CASSRDRGTYNEQFF.

The rearrangement joins TRBV18 to TRBJ1-2, with a tentative D call TRBD1 (5 bases). Trimming pared 3 bases from V and 4 bases from J, leaving 15 bases between. CDR3 size: 15 residues. Per germline, CDR1 KGHSH and CDR2 LQKENI. The CDR3 loop reads CASSPGGEKPYGYTF. Here the CDR3 DNA reads TGTGCCAGCTCACCGGGGGGGGAGAAACCCTATGGCTACACCTTC.

Points on this clone: This same CDR3 is encoded by further DNA sequences in the sample. The chain employs TRBV6-1 and TRBJ1-5, with TRBD1 matching 7 bases. Germline-derived CDR1 and CDR2 are MNHNS and SASEGT. The CDR3 totals 17 residues. V was pared by 4 bases and J by 0 bases, with 9 bases of the junction left unmatched. The CDR3 sequence: CASSGYGTAYSNQPQHF. CDR3 nucleotides: TGTGCCAGCAGTGGTTACGGGACAGCCTATAGCAATCAGCCCCAGCATTTT.

This clone was observed a single time. J is TRBJ2-1 and V is TRBV5-4; D gene uncertain. This CDR3 has 12 residues. Germline CDR1 SGHNT, CDR2 YYREEE (reference sequence). V was pared by 0 bases and J by 7 bases, with 5 bases between. CDR3 sequence: CASSLAENEQFF. The CDR3 bases are TGTGCCAGCAGCTTGGCCGAGAATGAGCAGTTCTTC.

The gene calls are TRBV25-1 and TRBJ1-2, with D possibly matching TRBD1 (5 bases). The germline V gene encodes CDR1 MGHDK and CDR2 SYGVNS. The CDR3 consists of 14 residues. The V gene lost 3 bases and the J gene lost 4 bases, with 12 bases spanning the gap. Here the CDR3 DNA reads TGTGCCAGCAGTGACCCAAGGGGCGTCTATGGCTACACCTTC. This gives the protein CASSDPRGVYGYTF.

V usage is TRBV7-8 and J usage is TRBJ2-7, with D tentatively TRBD2 (5 bases). CDR1 is SGHVS and CDR2 is FQNEAQ in the germline V gene. The V and J ends lost 1 base and 4 bases respectively, with 8 bases between them. This CDR3 is 13 amino acids long. The CDR3 here is CASSLDGNYEQYF. The DNA of the CDR3 is TGTGCCAGCAGCTTAGACGGGAATTACGAGCAGTACTTC.

The CDR3 DNA reads TGCGCCAGCAGCTCGGCGGTGGAGCTAGCGGGCGGCGAGACCCAGTACTTC. Its translation: CASSSAVELAGGETQYF. The chain uses TRBV5-1 and TRBJ2-5, with 8 bases identical to TRBD2. Losses at the gene ends were 3 bases for V and 5 bases for J; bases not matched to a gene: 15. Germline values: CDR1 SGHRS, CDR2 YFSETQ. This CDR3 has 17 amino acids.